Only one count was recorded for the clone carrying this TCR beta chain. With 60 Vbeta and 13 Jbeta primers, the PCR was carried out. Profiling relied on immunoSEQ multiplex PCR, and the TCRdb table lists in-frame clones only, not all of them. The sample comprises about 140,000 clones, 70% to 85% of which are singletons, and about 3.9% rests with the top ten. The CDR3 runs to 13 residues. V gave up 3 bases and J gave up 6 bases; unmatched junction bases: 2. Germline V gives CDR1 SGHTA, CDR2 FQGNSA. These data are taken from a study of cytomegalovirus exposure and HLA in healthy donors. Study as a whole: About four fifths of several hundred genotyped donors fell in the Caucasian-associated ancestry cluster.

The receptor was isolated from a man in his forties or fifties in good health and CMV-seropositive. Input material: PBMCs. This chain joins TRBV7-2 and TRBJ2-1; 7 bases agree with TRBD2. The CDR3 nucleotides are TGTGCCAGCAGCTTGGGGGGGGTCAATGAGCAGTTCTTC. It translates to CASSLGGVNEQFF.